The clone carrying this T cell receptor beta chain was detected ten times or more. What it recognizes is unknown. Criteria for exclusion of patients were uncontrolled infection, other autoimmune disease, pregnancy or lactation. For the diagnoses, clinical symptoms, serum thyroxine and TRAb, thyroid ultrasound and orbital computed tomography were used. Fresh 10 ml peripheral blood yielded PBMCs. Amplified regions were TCR beta CDR3 sequences from RNA transcripts. The HTBI primer set drove a first-round RT-PCR of the TCR CDR3. MiXCR, run by TCRdb on the multiplex PCR reads, gives a single entry per CDR3 protein. Of roughly 650,000 distinct CDR3 sequences detected, approximately 16% appear once; the ten largest clones hold under 3.5%. These data belong to a study of T cells in Graves' hyperthyroidism and ophthalmopathy. Study-wide findings and caveats: In the blood, most expanded thyroid clonotypes above 0.001 appeared as well.

V trimming: 2 bases; J trimming: 1 base; junction bases outside the gene matches: 9. Germline V lookup: CDR1 SGDLS, CDR2 YYNGEE. CDR3 length: 17 residues. The rearrangement uses TRBV9 and TRBJ2-3; 8 bases fit TRBD2. The sequenced sample was blood. This clonotype originated in a woman aged 40 to 49 with Graves' ophthalmopathy. This CDR3 is CASSVEGRGDRTDTQYF. DNA of the CDR3: TGTGCCAGCAGCGTTGAGGGGCGGGGGGACCGCACAGATACGCAGTATTTT.